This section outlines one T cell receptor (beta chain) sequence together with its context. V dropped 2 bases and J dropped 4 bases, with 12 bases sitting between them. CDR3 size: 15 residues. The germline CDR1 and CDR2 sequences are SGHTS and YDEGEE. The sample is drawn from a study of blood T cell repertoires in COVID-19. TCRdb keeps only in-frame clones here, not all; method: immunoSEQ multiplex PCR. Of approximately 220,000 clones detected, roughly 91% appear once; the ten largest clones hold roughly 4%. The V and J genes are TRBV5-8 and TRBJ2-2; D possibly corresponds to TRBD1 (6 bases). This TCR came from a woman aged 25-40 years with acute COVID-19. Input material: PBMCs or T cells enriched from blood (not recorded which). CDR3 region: CASSFSGARTGELFF. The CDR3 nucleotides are TGTGCCAGCAGCTTTTCAGGGGCCCGCACCGGGGAGCTGTTTTTT.